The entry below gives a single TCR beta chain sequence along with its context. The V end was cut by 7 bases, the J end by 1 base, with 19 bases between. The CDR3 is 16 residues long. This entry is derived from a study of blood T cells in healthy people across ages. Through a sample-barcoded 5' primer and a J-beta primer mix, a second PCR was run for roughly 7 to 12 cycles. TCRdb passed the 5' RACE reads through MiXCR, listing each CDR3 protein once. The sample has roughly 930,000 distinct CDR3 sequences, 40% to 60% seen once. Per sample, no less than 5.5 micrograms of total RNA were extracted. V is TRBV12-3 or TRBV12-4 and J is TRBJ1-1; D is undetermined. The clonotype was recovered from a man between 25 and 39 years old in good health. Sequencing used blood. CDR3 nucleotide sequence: TGTGCCAGCACTAACCCAAAGGGAGTTCAGAACACTGAAGCTTTCTTT. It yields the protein CASTNPKGVQNTEAFF.